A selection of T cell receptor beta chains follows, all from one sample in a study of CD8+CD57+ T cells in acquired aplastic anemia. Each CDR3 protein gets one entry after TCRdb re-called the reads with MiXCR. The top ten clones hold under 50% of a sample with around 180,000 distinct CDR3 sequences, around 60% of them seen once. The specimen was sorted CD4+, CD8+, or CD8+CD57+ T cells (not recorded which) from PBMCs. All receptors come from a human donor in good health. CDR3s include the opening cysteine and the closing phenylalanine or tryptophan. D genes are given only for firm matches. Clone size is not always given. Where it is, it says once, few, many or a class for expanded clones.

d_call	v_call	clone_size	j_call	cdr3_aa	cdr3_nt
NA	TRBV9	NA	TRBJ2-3	CASSERGLDTQYF	TGTGCCAGCAGCGAGAGGGGTTTAGATACGCAGTATTTT
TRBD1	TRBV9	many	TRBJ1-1	CASSGSGTGVEAFF	TGTGCCAGCAGCGGATCCGGGACAGGGGTTGAAGCTTTCTTT
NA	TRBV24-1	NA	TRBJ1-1	CATSDLLILFFGTEAFF	TGTGCCACCAGTGATTTGCTTATCCTATTTTTTGGGACTGAAGCTTTCTTT
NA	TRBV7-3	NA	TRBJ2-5	CASSPPARGDQYF	TGTGCCAGCAGCCCCCCGGCCAGGGGCGACCAGTACTTC
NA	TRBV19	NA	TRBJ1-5	CASTPTGRNQPQHF	TGTGCCAGTACCCCGACAGGACGAAATCAGCCCCAGCATTTT
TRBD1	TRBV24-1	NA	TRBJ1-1	CATSDTGQGTEAFF	TGTGCCACCAGTGACACGGGACAGGGAACTGAAGCTTTCTTT
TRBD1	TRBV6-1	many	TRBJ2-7	CASSPILQGVSSYEQYF	TGTGCCAGCAGTCCTATCCTACAGGGGGTGAGCTCCTACGAGCAGTACTTC
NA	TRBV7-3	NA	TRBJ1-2	CASSLIGDLGGYTF	TGTGCCAGCAGCTTAATCGGGGATTTGGGAGGCTACACCTTC
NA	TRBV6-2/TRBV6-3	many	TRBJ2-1	CASRTLTSGFINEQFF	TGTGCCAGCAGAACTTTAACTAGTGGATTCATAAATGAGCAGTTCTTC
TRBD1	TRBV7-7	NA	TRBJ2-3	CASSLEGRGDTQYF	TGTGCCAGCAGCTTAGAGGGCAGGGGGGATACGCAGTATTTT
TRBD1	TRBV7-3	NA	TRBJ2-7	CASSLIRGYEQYF	TGTGCCAGCAGCCTCATCAGGGGGTACGAGCAGTACTTC
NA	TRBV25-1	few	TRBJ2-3	CASSGVGTDTQYF	TGTGCCAGCAGTGGTGTAGGCACAGATACGCAGTATTTT
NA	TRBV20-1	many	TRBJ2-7	CSASRVLGGEQYF	TGCAGTGCGTCCAGGGTATTGGGTGGCGAGCAGTACTTC
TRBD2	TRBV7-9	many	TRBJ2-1	CASSLGGRTYNEQFF	TGTGCCAGCAGCTTAGGCGGGAGGACCTACAATGAGCAGTTCTTC
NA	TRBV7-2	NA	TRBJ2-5	CASSLAAQGGETQYF	TGTGCCAGCAGCTTAGCCGCTCAGGGGGGGGAGACCCAGTACTTC
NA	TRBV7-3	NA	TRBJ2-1	CASSLDRDSLNEQFF	TGTGCCAGCAGCTTAGATAGGGACTCCCTAAATGAGCAGTTCTTC
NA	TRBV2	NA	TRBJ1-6	CASSGFADSPLHF	TGTGCCAGCAGTGGGTTTGCCGATTCACCCCTCCACTTT
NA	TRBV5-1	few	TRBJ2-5	CASSLGEGGYLGTQYF	TGCGCCAGCAGCCTCGGGGAAGGAGGATACCTTGGGACCCAGTACTTC
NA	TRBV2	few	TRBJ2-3	CASSETVSTDTQYF	TGTGCCAGCAGTGAGACAGTTAGCACAGATACGCAGTATTTT
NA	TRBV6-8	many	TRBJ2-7	CASSDVLTYEQYF	TGTGCCAGCAGTGACGTACTAACCTACGAGCAGTACTTC
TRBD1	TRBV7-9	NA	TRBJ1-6	CASRSGQIYSPLHF	TGTGCCAGCAGATCGGGACAGATCTATTCACCCCTCCACTTT
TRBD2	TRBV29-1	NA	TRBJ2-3	CSASQLATQHTDTQYF	TGCAGCGCTAGTCAACTAGCGACCCAGCACACAGATACGCAGTATTTT
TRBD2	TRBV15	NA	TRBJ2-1	CATSSVVAGVDNEQFF	TGTGCCACCAGCAGCGTAGTGGCGGGAGTGGATAATGAGCAGTTCTTC
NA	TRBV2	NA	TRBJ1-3	CASSFDGTSGNTIYF	TGTGCCAGCAGTTTCGACGGGACCTCTGGAAACACCATATATTTT
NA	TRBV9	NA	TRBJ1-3	CASSVDGFSGNTIYF	TGTGCCAGCAGCGTAGATGGGTTCTCTGGAAACACCATATATTTT
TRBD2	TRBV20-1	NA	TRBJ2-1	CSARDVASGPYNEQFF	TGCAGTGCTAGAGATGTGGCTAGCGGGCCATACAATGAGCAGTTCTTC
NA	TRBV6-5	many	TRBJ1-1	CASSYSDSYATEAFF	TGTGCCAGCAGTTACTCTGACAGTTATGCCACTGAAGCTTTCTTT
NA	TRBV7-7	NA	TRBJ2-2	CASSHRADTGELFF	TGTGCTAGCAGCCATCGGGCCGACACCGGGGAGCTGTTTTTT
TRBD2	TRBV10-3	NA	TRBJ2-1	CAISDLAADNEQFF	TGTGCCATCAGTGACCTAGCGGCTGACAATGAGCAGTTCTTC
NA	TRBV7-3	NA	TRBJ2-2	CASALSGDRTGELFF	TGTGCCAGCGCTCTTTCAGGGGACCGGACCGGGGAGCTGTTTTTT
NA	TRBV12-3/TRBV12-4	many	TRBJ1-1	CASSPSGNTEAFF	TGTGCCAGCAGCCCCTCAGGTAACACTGAAGCTTTCTTT
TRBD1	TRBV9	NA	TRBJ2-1	CASSVTQGAGSYNEQFF	TGTGCCAGCAGCGTCACACAGGGGGCAGGCTCCTACAATGAGCAGTTCTTC
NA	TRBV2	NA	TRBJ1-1	CASSDYRKNTEAFF	TGTGCCAGCAGTGATTATAGGAAAAACACTGAAGCTTTCTTT
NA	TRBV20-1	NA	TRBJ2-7	CSALSGVQTDEQYF	TGCAGTGCCCTCTCGGGAGTCCAGACAGACGAGCAGTACTTC
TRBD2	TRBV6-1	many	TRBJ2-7	CASRTSGSSSYEQYF	TGTGCCAGCAGGACTAGCGGGAGCTCTTCCTACGAGCAGTACTTC
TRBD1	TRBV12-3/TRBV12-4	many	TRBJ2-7	CASSPTRDSSYEQYF	TGTGCCAGCAGTCCTACCCGGGACAGCTCCTACGAGCAGTACTTC
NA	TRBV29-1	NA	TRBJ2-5	CSAAVGSGGMTQYF	TGCAGCGCCGCGGTGGGTAGCGGAGGGATGACCCAGTACTTC
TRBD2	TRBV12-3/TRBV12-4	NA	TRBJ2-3	CASSNSGGDTQYF	TGTGCCAGCAGTAACAGCGGGGGGGATACGCAGTATTTT
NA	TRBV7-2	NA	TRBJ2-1	CASSLHAGSYNEQFF	TGTGCCAGCAGCTTACACGCAGGCTCCTACAATGAGCAGTTCTTC
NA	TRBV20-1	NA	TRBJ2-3	CSAQVDTQYF	TGCAGTGCTCAAGTAGATACGCAGTATTTT
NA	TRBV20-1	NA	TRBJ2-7	CSASVPTTYEQYF	TGCAGTGCTAGTGTTCCTACAACCTACGAGCAGTACTTC
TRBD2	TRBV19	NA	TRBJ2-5	CASKLADLRKETRYF	TGTGCCAGTAAACTAGCGGACCTACGGAAGGAGACCCGGTACTTC
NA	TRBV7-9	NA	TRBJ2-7	CASSRPRLSYEQYF	TGTGCCAGCAGCCGACCTCGGTTGTCCTACGAGCAGTACTTC
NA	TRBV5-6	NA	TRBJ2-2	CASSLAGGKAGELFF	TGTGCCAGCAGCTTGGCTGGCGGAAAGGCCGGGGAGCTGTTTTTT
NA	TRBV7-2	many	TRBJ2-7	CASSLSGQGPLLREQYF	TGTGCCAGCAGCTTATCGGGGCAGGGGCCACTACTGCGGGAGCAGTACTTC
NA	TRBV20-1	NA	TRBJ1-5	CSARVGSGNQPQHF	TGCAGTGCTAGAGTAGGGAGTGGCAATCAGCCCCAGCATTTT
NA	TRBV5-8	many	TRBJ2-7	CASSPRDTGLLEQYF	TGTGCCAGCAGCCCCCGGGACACGGGACTACTAGAGCAGTACTTC
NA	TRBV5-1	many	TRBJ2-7	CASSSGDLLNEQYF	TGCGCCAGCAGCTCAGGAGACCTCTTGAACGAGCAGTACTTC
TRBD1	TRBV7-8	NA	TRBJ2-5	CASRLTGVETQYF	TGTGCCAGCAGGTTGACAGGGGTGGAGACCCAGTACTTC
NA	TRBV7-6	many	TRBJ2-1	CASSPRGGGTIDNEQFF	TGTGCCAGCAGCCCGCGGGGTGGAGGGACAATAGACAATGAGCAGTTCTTC
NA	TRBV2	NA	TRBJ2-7	CASSRYGRFEQYF	TGTGCCAGCAGTCGATACGGTAGATTCGAGCAGTACTTC
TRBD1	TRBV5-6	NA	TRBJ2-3	CASCVGRDRGTDTQYF	TGTGCCAGCTGCGTAGGCCGGGACAGGGGGACAGATACGCAGTATTTT
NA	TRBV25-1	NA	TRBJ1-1	CASSEGARTEAFF	TGTGCCAGCAGTGAGGGGGCGAGGACTGAAGCTTTCTTT
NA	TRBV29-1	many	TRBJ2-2	CSVPGTETGELFF	TGCAGCGTACCAGGGACTGAAACCGGGGAGCTGTTTTTT
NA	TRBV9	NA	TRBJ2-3	CASSVAGAADEQYF	TGTGCCAGCAGCGTAGCGGGAGCAGCGGATGAGCAGTATTTT